This T cell receptor (beta chain) was sequenced for a study of cytomegalovirus exposure and HLA in healthy donors. Findings and limits, study-wide: In all likelihood, a cluster of highly shared sequence variants was a sequencing artifact.

Concerning this clone: The antigen is unknown.

PCR amplification relied on 60 Vbeta primers (plus 13 Jbeta primers). The data were produced by immunoSEQ multiplex PCR, yet TCRdb's version contains in-frame clones alone and is incomplete. Among about 130,000 clones listed, 80% were seen once. The CDR3 spans 15 residues. The germline V and J ends were trimmed by 5 bases and 2 bases, with 16 bases remaining between them. Germline-derived CDR1 and CDR2 are MNHEY and SVGAGI. The receptor was derived from a woman aged 40 to 50 in good health and CMV-seronegative. V gene TRBV6-5 combines with J gene TRBJ2-7, with D possibly matching TRBD1 (6 bases). Material for sequencing was PBMCs. The DNA for the CDR3 is TGTGCCAGCAGTCCGCTGAGGGGGAGTACCTACGAGCAGTACTTC. Residues: CASSPLRGSTYEQYF.